Here is one T cell receptor (beta chain) with its context. Its antigen remains unidentified. These data belong to a study of cytomegalovirus exposure and HLA in healthy donors. The germline CDR1 and CDR2 sequences are LGHNA and YSLEER. The ends lost 0 bases at V and 2 bases at J; junction bases unmatched: 4. This CDR3 comprises 18 residues. General observations from the study: CMV antigen specificity was confirmed in vitro for a few CMV-associated chains. Investigators reported 150 to 200 TCR beta chains as tied to cytomegalovirus.

The PCR ran on 60 Vbeta and 13 Jbeta primers. Assay used: immunoSEQ multiplex PCR; TCRdb lists only in-frame clones, some missing. There are about 200,000 clones in the sample; 79% occur only once, and approximately 1.5% lies in the top ten. The TCR originated in a girl aged 10 to 17 in good health and CMV-seropositive. The material sequenced was PBMCs. The chain uses TRBV4-3 and TRBJ2-1; 13 positions agree with TRBD2. The DNA of the CDR3 is TGCGCCAGCAGCCAAGAAACTAGCGGGGGGGCCCCCTACAATGAGCAGTTCTTC. It is translated as CASSQETSGGAPYNEQFF.